These 2 T cell receptor beta chains came from one sample sequenced in a study of shared clonotypes between healthy human individuals. The table came from immunoSEQ multiplex PCR; TCRdb's copy has only in-frame clones and leaves some out. The data show a few million clones, around 93% seen once. Naive CD8 populations comprised CD45RO-negative cells positively selected for CCR7, excluding terminally differentiated effector memory CD45RA+ cells. The material sequenced was naive CD8+ T cells from PBMCs. The receptors here all came from a man aged 18-30 years in good health. Some clones in this sample may be carry-over from other donors' samples.

The V gene is TRBV5-6, the J gene TRBJ2-5; 8 bases agree with TRBD2. The J call may be wrong; the DNA end is better matched by TRBJ2-7. Per germline, CDR1 SGHDT and CDR2 YYEEEE. The CDR3 runs 13 residues. CDR3 in DNA: TGTGCCAGCAGCTTGGAGACTAGCGACGAGCAGTACTTC. It encodes CASSLETSDEQYF.

The chain is built from TRBV10-3 and TRBJ2-5; TRBD2 might be the D (6 bases). Germline V gene sequence: CDR1 ENHRY, CDR2 SYGVKD. The germline V and J ends were trimmed by 3 bases and 4 bases, with 15 bases remaining between them. The CDR3 consists of 15 residues. In nucleotides, the CDR3 is TGTGCCATCAGTGATGGCTCTCGGGGGATAGAGACCCAGTACTTC. Protein sequence: CAISDGSRGIETQYF.